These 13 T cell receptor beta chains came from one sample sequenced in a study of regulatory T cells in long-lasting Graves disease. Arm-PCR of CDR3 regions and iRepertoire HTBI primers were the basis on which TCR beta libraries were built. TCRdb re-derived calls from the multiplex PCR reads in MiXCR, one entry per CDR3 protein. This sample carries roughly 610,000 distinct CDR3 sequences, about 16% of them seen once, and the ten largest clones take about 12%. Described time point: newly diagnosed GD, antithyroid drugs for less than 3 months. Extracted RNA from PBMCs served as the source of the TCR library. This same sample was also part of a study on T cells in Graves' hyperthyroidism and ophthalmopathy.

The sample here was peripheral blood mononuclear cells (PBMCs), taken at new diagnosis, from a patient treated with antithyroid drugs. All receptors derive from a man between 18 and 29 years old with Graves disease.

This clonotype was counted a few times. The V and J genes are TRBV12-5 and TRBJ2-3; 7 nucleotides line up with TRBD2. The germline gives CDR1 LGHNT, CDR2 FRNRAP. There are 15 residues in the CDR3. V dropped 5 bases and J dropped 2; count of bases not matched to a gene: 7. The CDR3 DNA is TGTGCTAGTGGTCGGGGGGTGGGGCACACAGATACGCAGTATTTT. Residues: CASGRGVGHTDTQYF.

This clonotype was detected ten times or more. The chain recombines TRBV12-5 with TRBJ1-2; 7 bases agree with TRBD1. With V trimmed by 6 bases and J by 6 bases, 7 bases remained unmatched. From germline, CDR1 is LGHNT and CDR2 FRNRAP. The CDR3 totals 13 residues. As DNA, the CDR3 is TGTGCTAGTGGCCCAGGGACAGCTGATGGCTACACCTTC. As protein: CASGPGTADGYTF.

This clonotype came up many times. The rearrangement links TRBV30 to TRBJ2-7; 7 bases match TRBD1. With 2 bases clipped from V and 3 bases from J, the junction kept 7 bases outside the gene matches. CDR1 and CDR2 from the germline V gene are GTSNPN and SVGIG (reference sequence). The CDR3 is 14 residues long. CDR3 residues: CAWSNRGEDYEQYF. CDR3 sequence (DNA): TGTGCCTGGAGTAACAGGGGCGAAGACTACGAGCAGTACTTC.

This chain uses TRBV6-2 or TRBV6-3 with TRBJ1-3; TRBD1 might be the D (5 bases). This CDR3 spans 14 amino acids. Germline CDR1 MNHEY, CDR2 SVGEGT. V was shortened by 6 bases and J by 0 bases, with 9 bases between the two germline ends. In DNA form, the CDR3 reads TGTGCCAGCAGACTTGGGGGCTCTGGAAACACCATATATTTT. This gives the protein CASRLGGSGNTIYF.

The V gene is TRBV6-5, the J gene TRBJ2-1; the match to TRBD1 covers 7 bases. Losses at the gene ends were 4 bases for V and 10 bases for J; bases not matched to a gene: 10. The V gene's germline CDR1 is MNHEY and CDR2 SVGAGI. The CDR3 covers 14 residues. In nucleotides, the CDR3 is TGTGCCAGCAGTTCGCGCAGGGGGTCAGGGGAGCAGTTCTTC. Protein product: CASSSRRGSGEQFF.

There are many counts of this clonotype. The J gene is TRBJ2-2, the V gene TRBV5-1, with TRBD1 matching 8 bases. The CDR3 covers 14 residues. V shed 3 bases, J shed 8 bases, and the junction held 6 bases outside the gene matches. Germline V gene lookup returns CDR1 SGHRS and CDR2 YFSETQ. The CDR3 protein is CASSSGQDAGELFF. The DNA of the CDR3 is TGCGCCAGCAGCTCGGGACAGGACGCGGGGGAGCTGTTTTTT. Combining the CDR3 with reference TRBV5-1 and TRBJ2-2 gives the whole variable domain KAGVTQTPRYLIKTRGQQVTLSCSPISGHRSVSWYQQTPGQGLQFLFEYFSETQRNKGNFPGRFSGRQFSNSRSEMNVSTLELGDSALYLCASSSGQDAGELFFGEGSRLTVL.

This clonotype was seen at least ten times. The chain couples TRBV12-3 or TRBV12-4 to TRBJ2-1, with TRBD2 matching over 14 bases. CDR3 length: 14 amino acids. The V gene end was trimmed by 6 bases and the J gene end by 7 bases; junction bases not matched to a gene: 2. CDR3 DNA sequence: TGTGCCAGCAGCGGACTAGCGGGGGGAAATGAGCAGTTCTTC. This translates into CASSGLAGGNEQFF.

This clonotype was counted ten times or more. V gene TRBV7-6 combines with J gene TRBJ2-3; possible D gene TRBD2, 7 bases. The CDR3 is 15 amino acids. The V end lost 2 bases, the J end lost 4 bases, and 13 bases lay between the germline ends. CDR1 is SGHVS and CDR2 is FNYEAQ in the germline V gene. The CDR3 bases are TGTGCCAGCAGCTTAAATGCGGGGGCGGCAGATACGCAGTATTTT. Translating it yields CASSLNAGAADTQYF. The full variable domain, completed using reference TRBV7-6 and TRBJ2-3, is GAGVSQSPRYKVTKRGQDVALRCDPISGHVSLYWYRQALGQGPEFLTYFNYEAQQDKSGLPNDRFSAERPEGSISTLTIQRTEQRDSAMYRCASSLNAGAADTQYFGPGTRLTVL.

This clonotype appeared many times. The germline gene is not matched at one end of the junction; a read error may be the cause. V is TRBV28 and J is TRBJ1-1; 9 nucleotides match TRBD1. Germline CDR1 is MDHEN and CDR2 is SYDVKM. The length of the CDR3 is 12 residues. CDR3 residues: CASNLGTGRAFF. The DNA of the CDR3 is TGTGCCAGCAATTTAGGGACAGGGCGGGCTTTCTTT.

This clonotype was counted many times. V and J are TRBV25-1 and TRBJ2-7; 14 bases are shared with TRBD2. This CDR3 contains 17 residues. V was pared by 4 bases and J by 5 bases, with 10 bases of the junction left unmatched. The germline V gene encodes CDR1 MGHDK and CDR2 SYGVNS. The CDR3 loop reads CASSVPMGLAGAHEQYF. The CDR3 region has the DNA TGTGCCAGCAGTGTTCCGATGGGACTAGCGGGAGCTCACGAGCAGTACTTC.

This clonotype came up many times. CDR3 coding DNA: TGTGCCAGCGGAAACGACTTGGTTTTCTTT. It yields the protein CASGNDLVFF. The V gene is TRBV12-3 or TRBV12-4, the J gene TRBJ1-1; D is undetermined. The CDR3 runs 10 residues. V shed 8 bases and J shed 13 bases, with 14 bases lying between them.

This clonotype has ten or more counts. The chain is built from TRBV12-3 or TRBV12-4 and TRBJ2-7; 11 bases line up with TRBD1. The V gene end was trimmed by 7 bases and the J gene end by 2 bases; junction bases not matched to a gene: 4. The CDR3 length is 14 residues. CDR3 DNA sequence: TGTGCCAGCACCCGGGACAGGGGGACCTACGAGCAGTACTTC. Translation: CASTRDRGTYEQYF.

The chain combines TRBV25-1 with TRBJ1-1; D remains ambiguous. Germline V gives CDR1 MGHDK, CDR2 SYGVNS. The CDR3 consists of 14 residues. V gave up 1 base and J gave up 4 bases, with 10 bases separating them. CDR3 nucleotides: TGTGCCAGCAGTGAATTGTCCGTACGCACTGAAGCTTTCTTT. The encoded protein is CASSELSVRTEAFF.